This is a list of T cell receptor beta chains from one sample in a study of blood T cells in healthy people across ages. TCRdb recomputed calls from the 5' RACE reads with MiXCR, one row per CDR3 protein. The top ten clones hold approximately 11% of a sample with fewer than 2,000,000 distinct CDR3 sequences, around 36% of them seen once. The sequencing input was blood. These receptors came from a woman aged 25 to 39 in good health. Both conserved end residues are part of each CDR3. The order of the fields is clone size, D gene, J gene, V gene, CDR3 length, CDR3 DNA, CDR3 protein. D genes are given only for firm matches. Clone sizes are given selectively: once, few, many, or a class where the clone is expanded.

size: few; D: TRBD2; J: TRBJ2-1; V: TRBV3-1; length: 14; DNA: TGTGCCAGCAGCCAAGTCGGGGCGGGGGGGGAGCAGTTCTTC; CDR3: CASSQVGAGGEQFF
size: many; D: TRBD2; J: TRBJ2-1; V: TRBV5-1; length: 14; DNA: TGTGCCAGCAGCCCCCGGACTAGCGGAAATGAGCAGTTCTTC; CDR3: CASSPRTSGNEQFF
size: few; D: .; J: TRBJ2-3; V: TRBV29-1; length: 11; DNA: TGCAGCGTTGGACACCGAGATACGCAGTATTTT; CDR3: CSVGHRDTQYF
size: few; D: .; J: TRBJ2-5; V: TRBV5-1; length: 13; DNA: TGCGCCAGCAGCTACGGATCCGGGGAGACCCAGTACTTC; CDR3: CASSYGSGETQYF
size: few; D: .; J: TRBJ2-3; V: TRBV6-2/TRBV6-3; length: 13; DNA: TGTGCCAGCAGCTCAGGGTACCCAGATACGCAGTATTTT; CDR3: CASSSGYPDTQYF
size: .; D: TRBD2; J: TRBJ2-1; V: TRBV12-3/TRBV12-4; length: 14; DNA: TGTGCCAGCAGCGGGACTAGCGGGGTTAATGAGCAGTTCTTC; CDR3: CASSGTSGVNEQFF
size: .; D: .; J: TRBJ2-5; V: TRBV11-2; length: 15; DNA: TGTGCCAGCAGCCTTCGGGGGCCGTTCGGGGAGACCCAGTACTTC; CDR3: CASSLRGPFGETQYF
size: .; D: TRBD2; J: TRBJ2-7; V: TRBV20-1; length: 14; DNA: TGCAGTGCTAGAGATCGTCTAGCGGGATCCGAGCAGTACTTC; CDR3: CSARDRLAGSEQYF
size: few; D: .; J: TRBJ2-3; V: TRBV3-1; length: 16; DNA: TGTGCCAGCAGCCAAGCTAAGCGGACTAGCACAGATACGCAGTATTTT; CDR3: CASSQAKRTSTDTQYF
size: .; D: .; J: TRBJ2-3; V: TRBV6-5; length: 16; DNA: TGTGCCAGCAGTTATCGAGGGCTAGGCGGCACAGATACGCAGTATTTT; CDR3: CASSYRGLGGTDTQYF
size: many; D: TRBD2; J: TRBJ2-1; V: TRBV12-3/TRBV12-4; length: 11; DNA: TGTGCCAGCATCGTTAGCGGGTTACAGTTCTTC; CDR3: CASIVSGLQFF
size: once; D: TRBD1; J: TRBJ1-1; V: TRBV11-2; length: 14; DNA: TGTGCCAGCAGCTCCCTAGGGGGCGAAACTGACGCTTTCTTT; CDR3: CASSSLGGETDAFF
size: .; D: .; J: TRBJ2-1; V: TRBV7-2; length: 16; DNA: TGTGCCAGCAGCTTAGCGCTTGCGGCCACGCACGATGAGCAGTTCTTC; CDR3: CASSLALAATHDEQFF
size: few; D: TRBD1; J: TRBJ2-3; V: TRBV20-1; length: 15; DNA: TGCAGTGCTAGCTTTGGACAGGGGCACACAGATACGCAGTATTTT; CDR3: CSASFGQGHTDTQYF
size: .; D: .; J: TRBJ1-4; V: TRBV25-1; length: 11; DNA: TGTGCCAGCAGTGAATCGATAGAACTGTTTTTT; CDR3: CASSESIELFF
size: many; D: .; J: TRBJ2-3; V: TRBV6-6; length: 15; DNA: TGTGCCAGCAGTCGGGGTGGGGTAAGCACAGATACGCAGTATTTT; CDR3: CASSRGGVSTDTQYF
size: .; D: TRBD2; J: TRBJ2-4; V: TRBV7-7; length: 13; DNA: TGTGCCAGCAGCAGCGGGACTAGCGGGACGAAGTACTTC; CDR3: CASSSGTSGTKYF
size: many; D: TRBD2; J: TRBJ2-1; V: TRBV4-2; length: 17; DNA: TGTGCCAGCAGCCATAGCACCGGGACTAGCGGGGAGAGTGAGCAGTTCTTC; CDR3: CASSHSTGTSGESEQFF
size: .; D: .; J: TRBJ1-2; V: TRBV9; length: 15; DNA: TGTGCCAGCAGCGTTCAGCAGTCCCTGATCTATGACTACACCTTC; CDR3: CASSVQQSLIYDYTF
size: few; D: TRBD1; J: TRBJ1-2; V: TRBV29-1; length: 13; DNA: TGCAGCGTTCAGGACAGGGGGAACTATGGCTACACCTTC; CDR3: CSVQDRGNYGYTF
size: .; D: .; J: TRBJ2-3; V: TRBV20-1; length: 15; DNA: TGCGGTGCCTTAGGGACAATCAAAGGCCCAGATACGCAGTATTTT; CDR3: CGALGTIKGPDTQYF
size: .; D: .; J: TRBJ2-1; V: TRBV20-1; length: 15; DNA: TGCAGTGCTAGAGAACTTCAGAGGAAATACAATGAGCAGTTCTTC; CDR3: CSARELQRKYNEQFF
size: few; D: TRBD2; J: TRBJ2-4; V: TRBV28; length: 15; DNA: TGTGCCAGCAGTTTACAGCGGGAGGTCAAAAACATTCAGTACTTC; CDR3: CASSLQREVKNIQYF
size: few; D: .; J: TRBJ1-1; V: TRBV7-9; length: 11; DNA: TGTGCCAGCACCGAGAACACTGAAGCTTTCTTT; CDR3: CASTENTEAFF
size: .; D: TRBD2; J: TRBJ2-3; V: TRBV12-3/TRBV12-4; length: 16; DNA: TGTGCCAGCAGTCGACTAGCGGGGGGTGTCGCAGATACGCAGTATTTT; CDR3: CASSRLAGGVADTQYF
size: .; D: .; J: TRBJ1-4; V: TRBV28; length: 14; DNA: TGTGCCAGCAGCCAAGACGGATATAATGAAAAACTGTTTTTT; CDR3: CASSQDGYNEKLFF
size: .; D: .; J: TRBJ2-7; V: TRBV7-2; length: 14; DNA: TGTGCCAGCAGCCCACTCGGAGTACCCTACGAGCAGTACTTC; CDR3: CASSPLGVPYEQYF
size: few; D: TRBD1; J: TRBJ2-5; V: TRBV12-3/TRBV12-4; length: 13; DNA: TGTGCCAGCACCATTGGGACAGAAGAGACCCAGTACTTC; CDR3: CASTIGTEETQYF
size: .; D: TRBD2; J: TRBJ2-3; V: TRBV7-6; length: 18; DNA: TGTGCCAGCAGCTTAGCGTTGCCTAGCGGGGCAAACACAGATACGCAGTATTTT; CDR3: CASSLALPSGANTDTQYF
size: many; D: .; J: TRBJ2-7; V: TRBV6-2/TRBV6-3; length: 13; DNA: TGTGCCAGCAGGAAGGAGCTGTTCACCGAGCAGTACTTC; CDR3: CASRKELFTEQYF
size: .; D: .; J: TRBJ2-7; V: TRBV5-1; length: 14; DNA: TGCGCCAGCAGCTTTGAGGGGACCCTCAGTTTGCAGTACTTC; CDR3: CASSFEGTLSLQYF
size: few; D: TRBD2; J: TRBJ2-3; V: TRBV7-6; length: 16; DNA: TGTGCCAGCAGCTTATTTACCAGCGGGGGGACAGATACGCAGTATTTT; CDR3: CASSLFTSGGTDTQYF
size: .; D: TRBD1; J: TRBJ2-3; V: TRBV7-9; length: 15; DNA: TGTGCCAGCAGCCTCGGGACAGGGGAAGCAGATACGCAGTATTTT; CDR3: CASSLGTGEADTQYF
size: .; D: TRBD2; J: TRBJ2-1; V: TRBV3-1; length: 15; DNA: TGTGCCAGCAGCCAAGCCGGGGGGGCTGAGAATGTGCAGTTCTTC; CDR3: CASSQAGGAENVQFF
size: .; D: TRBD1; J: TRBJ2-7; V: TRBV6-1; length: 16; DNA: TGTGCCAGCAGTGGAATAAGACAGGGCCTTTCGTACGAGCAGTACTTC; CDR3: CASSGIRQGLSYEQYF
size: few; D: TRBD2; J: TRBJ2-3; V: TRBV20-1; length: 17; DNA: TGCAGTGCTAAAGGACTAGCGGGAGAGGCCAGCACAGATACGCAGTATTTT; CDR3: CSAKGLAGEASTDTQYF
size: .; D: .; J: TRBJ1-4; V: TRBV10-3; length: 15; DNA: TGTGCCATCAGTGAGTCGGGGGCAACTAATGAAAAACTGTTTTTT; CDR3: CAISESGATNEKLFF
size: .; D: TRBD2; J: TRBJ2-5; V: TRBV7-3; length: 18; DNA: TGTGCCAGCAGCCAGAGCGGGGGGGCCCGGATTTCCCAAGAGACCCAGTACTTC; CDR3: CASSQSGGARISQETQYF
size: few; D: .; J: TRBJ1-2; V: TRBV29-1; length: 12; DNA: TGCAGCGCCCGACAGGATAACTATGGCTACACCTTC; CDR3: CSARQDNYGYTF
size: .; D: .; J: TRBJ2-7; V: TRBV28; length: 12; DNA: TGTGCCAGCAGTTTGCACCCGGGAAAGCAGTACTTC; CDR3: CASSLHPGKQYF
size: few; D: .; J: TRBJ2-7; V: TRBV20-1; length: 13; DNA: TGCAGTGGTAGTCGGGGGAGCTCCTACGAGCAGTACTTC; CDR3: CSGSRGSSYEQYF
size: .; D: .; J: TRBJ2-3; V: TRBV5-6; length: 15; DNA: TGTGCCAGCAGCTGGGGTGGTTTTTCCACAGATACGCAGTATTTT; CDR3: CASSWGGFSTDTQYF
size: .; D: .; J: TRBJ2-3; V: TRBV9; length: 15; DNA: TGTGCCTGCAGCGAGTCGGGGGCGGGCACAGATACGCAGTATTTT; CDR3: CACSESGAGTDTQYF
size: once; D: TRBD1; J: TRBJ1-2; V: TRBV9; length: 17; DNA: TGTGCCAGCAGCGAGGGGGGACAGCCAATTTACAACTATAGCTACACCTTC; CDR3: CASSEGGQPIYNYSYTF
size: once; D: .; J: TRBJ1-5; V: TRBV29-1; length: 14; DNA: TGCAGCGTGGTGGACAGCTATAGAAATCAGCCCCAGCATTTT; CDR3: CSVVDSYRNQPQHF
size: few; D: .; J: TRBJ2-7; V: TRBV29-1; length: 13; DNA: TGCAGCGTTAGGCGTGGAACCCCCAACGAGCAGTACTTC; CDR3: CSVRRGTPNEQYF
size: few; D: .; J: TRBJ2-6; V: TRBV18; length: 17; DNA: TGTGCCAGCTCACCCATAGGCCAGAACTCTGGGGCCAACGTCCTGACTTTC; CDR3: CASSPIGQNSGANVLTF
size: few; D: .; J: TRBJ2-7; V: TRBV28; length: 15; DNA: TGTGCCAGCAGCACCCCGGCGGGACAGTACTACGAGCAGTACTTC; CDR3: CASSTPAGQYYEQYF
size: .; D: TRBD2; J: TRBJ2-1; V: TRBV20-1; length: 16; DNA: TGCAGTGCTACCTCGGGGATCCGGGGGGTCGCAAATGAGCAGTTCTTC; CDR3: CSATSGIRGVANEQFF
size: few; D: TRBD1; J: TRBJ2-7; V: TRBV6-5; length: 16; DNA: TGTGCCAGCAGTTACACCACGACAGGGGGCCTCTACGAGCAGTACTTC; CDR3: CASSYTTTGGLYEQYF
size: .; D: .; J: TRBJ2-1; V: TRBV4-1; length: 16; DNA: TGCGCCAGCAGCCACCTCGGGACTCCCGACTACAATGAGCAGTTCTTC; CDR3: CASSHLGTPDYNEQFF
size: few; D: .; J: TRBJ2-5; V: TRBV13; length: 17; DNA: TGTGCCAGCAGCTCGGACGTAGGGAGTGCGGGCCAAGAGACCCAGTACTTC; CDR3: CASSSDVGSAGQETQYF
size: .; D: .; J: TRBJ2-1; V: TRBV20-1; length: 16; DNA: TGCAGTGCTAGAGAGCTGGGCCTAGGGGTCTACAATGAGCAGTTCTTC; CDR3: CSARELGLGVYNEQFF
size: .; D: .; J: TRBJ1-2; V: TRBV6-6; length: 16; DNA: TGTGCCAGCAGGGGGCTAAGGGATAACGCTAACTATGGCTACACCTTC; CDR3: CASRGLRDNANYGYTF